The clone carrying this T cell receptor beta chain occurred once. Original methodology: Reference gene primer amplification gave nucleated cell count estimates. Data came from immunoSEQ multiplex PCR; TCRdb stores just in-frame clones and leaves some out. V and J calls plus clone size are reproduced from that table; the DNA served to infer D and trimming. This sample yields approximately 150,000 clones, of which 85% to 90% are seen a single time; around 10% belongs to the top ten. The entry originates in a study of blood T cell repertoires in COVID-19. Study summary: Material from acute and convalescent COVID-19 was sourced from the United States, Italy and Spain.

The germline gives CDR1 SNHLY, CDR2 FYNNEI. The ends were cut back, 7 bases at V and 1 base at J, with 10 bases in the middle. This CDR3 region has 13 residues. Recovered participants had two consecutive negative NP/OP PCR tests, healthcare professional clearance, or symptom resolution. The chain links TRBV2 to TRBJ1-1; D not certain. What was sequenced was PBMCs or T cells enriched from blood (not recorded which). This TCR came from a man aged 60-69 years who had recovered from COVID-19. As DNA, the CDR3 is TGTGCCAGCACTGACCAGGCGAACACTGAAGCTTTCTTT. This codes for CASTDQANTEAFF.